The 10 T cell receptor beta chains reported below all come from one sample, sequenced in a study of T cell changes during pregnancy in multiple sclerosis. The table came from immunoSEQ multiplex PCR; TCRdb's copy has only in-frame clones and leaves some out. This sample has some 38,000 clones, with approximately 94% found just once. The sample consisted of CD4+ T cells from peripheral blood mononuclear cells, taken in the second trimester of pregnancy. The receptors originated from a female donor with multiple sclerosis, enrolled in a pregnancy study.

The chain has TRBV6-1 and TRBJ2-7; 8 bases agree with TRBD1. Germline CDR1 MNHNS, CDR2 SASEGT. The CDR3 length is 13 residues. J was trimmed by 6 bases and V by 8 bases; bases with no gene match: 9. DNA of the CDR3: TGTGCCAGCGAGGACAGGGTACTCGCCGAGCAGTACTTC. Protein: CASEDRVLAEQYF.

CDR3 sequence: CASSYQSVPYEQYF. The CDR3 nucleotides are TGTGCCAGCAGTTACCAGAGCGTCCCCTACGAGCAGTACTTC. This chain uses TRBV6-5 with TRBJ2-7; no reliable D call. This CDR3 is built from 14 residues. The V gene lost 2 bases and the J gene lost 2 bases, with 10 bases spanning the gap. Germline lookup yields CDR1 MNHEY and CDR2 SVGAGI.

V and J are TRBV10-3 and TRBJ1-2; 8 bases agree with TRBD1. CDR1 is ENHRY and CDR2 is SYGVKD in the germline V gene. V was pared by 10 bases and J by 2 bases, with 6 bases of the junction left unmatched. The CDR3 runs to 13 residues. The CDR3 DNA reads TGTGCCACCTTTCGGACAGGGAACTATGGCTACACCTTC. Encoded protein: CATFRTGNYGYTF.

The rearrangement joins TRBV7-2 to TRBJ2-3, with 9 bases lining up with TRBD1. V lost 0 bases, J lost 4 bases, and 8 bases stayed unmatched. Germline V CDR1 and CDR2: SGHTA, FQGNSA. The CDR3 runs to 17 residues. CDR3 amino acids: CASSLALGTGRPDTQYF. The DNA for the CDR3 is TGTGCCAGCAGCTTAGCGCTTGGGACAGGGAGGCCAGATACGCAGTATTTT.

The chain links TRBV5-1 to TRBJ2-3; 8 bases are a match to TRBD2. J gave up 5 bases and V 2 bases, and 7 bases lay outside the gene matches. In germline, CDR1 is SGHRS, CDR2 YFSETQ. This CDR3 comprises 15 residues. The CDR3 DNA sequence: TGCGCCAGCAGCTTTAGCGGGACCGCGGGAGATACGCAGTATTTT. Amino acid sequence: CASSFSGTAGDTQYF.

The genes are TRBV6-1 and TRBJ1-1; 8 bases map to TRBD1. Per the germline V gene, CDR1 is MNHNS and CDR2 is SASEGT. V was clipped by 4 bases and J by 10 bases; unmatched bases: 8. The CDR3 sequence is 13 residues long. The CDR3 coding sequence is TGTGCCAGCAGTGTGTCCAGGGGGCTTCTAGCTTTCTTT. It codes for CASSVSRGLLAFF.

The count of this clone is one. The rearrangement uses TRBV7-9 and TRBJ2-7; no clear D gene. The CDR3 spans 12 residues. CDR1 and CDR2 from the germline V gene are SEHNR and FQNEAQ (reference sequence). V gave up 1 base and J gave up 5 bases, with 6 bases separating them. The DNA for the CDR3 is TGTGCCAGCAGCTTAGTCTCGGACGAGCAGTACTTC. Amino acids: CASSLVSDEQYF.

The CDR3 loop is CSVGQGFSGNTIYF. CDR3 nucleotides: TGCAGCGTCGGACAGGGCTTCTCTGGAAACACCATATATTTT. The chain combines TRBV29-1 with TRBJ1-3, with TRBD1 matching 8 bases. The CDR3 runs to 14 residues. The germline CDR1 and CDR2 sequences are SQVTM and ANQGSEA. V lost 6 bases, J lost 0 bases, and 4 bases stayed unmatched.

Here the CDR3 reads CASSSSGTRQTEAFF. The CDR3 nucleotides read TGCGCCAGCAGTTCCTCCGGGACTAGGCAGACTGAAGCTTTCTTT. The V gene is TRBV5-1, the J gene TRBJ1-1, with a tentative D call TRBD1 (5 bases). CDR3 size: 15 residues. The ends were cut back, 5 bases at V and 5 bases at J, with 19 bases in the middle. The V gene's germline CDR1 is SGHRS and CDR2 YFSETQ.

The V gene is TRBV29-1, the J gene TRBJ2-1, with 9 bases aligning to TRBD2. CDR3 size: 18 residues. Germline-derived CDR1 and CDR2 are SQVTM and ANQGSEA. V was pared by 3 bases and J by 3 bases, with 15 bases of the junction left unmatched. CDR3 sequence: CSVDHGAGGPGNYNEQFF. CDR3 nucleotide sequence: TGCAGCGTTGACCATGGGGCGGGAGGGCCCGGGAACTACAATGAGCAGTTCTTC.